The 28 T cell receptor beta chains in this list originate from one sample, sequenced in a study of early T cells in non-severe SARS-CoV-2 infection (dated by TCRdb to about 2021). Library construction relied on 5' RACE. Sequencing relied on a NextSeq 500. TCRdb reran the public reads through fastp at Q25 and MiXCR, keeping productive beta chains. When rows share a CDR3 protein, they turn into one entry using the most common DNA and genes. The sample table contains some 56,000 distinct CDR3 sequences; only one count was recorded for approximately 15% of them. Approximately 4% of the sample belongs to the ten largest clones. The source material was whole blood, sampled at baseline. These receptors came from an adult who was a healthcare worker with PCR-confirmed SARS-CoV-2 infection or an uninfected control (not recorded which).

This clonotype was observed a handful of times. The chain recombines TRBV20-1 with TRBJ2-7; TRBD2 matches at 8 bases. With 5 bases clipped from V and 1 base from J, the junction kept 4 bases outside the gene matches. In germline, CDR1 is DFQATT, CDR2 SNEGSKA (reference sequence). This CDR3 has 13 amino acids. The CDR3 loop reads CSASGTRSYEQYF. In nucleotides, the CDR3 is TGCAGTGCTTCCGGGACTAGATCCTACGAGCAGTACTTC.

This clonotype was observed a few times. The CDR3 DNA follows: TGTGCCAGCAGGGGGACGACAGGGTCTACGGAGACCCAGTACTTC. Translated, it gives CASRGTTGSTETQYF. V usage is TRBV28 and J usage is TRBJ2-5, with 7 bases identical to TRBD1. V lost 6 bases and J lost 5; bases outside the gene matches: 12. Germline CDR1 reads MDHEN; CDR2 reads SYDVKM. CDR3 length: 15 residues.

This clonotype was seen only a few times. V usage is TRBV29-1 and J usage is TRBJ2-7; tentatively, D is TRBD1 (6 bases). V lost 4 bases and J 5 bases, leaving 12 bases between the germline ends. CDR3 length: 12 residues. Germline values: CDR1 SQVTM, CDR2 ANQGSEA. CDR3 nucleotides: TGCAGCGTTGTGATTAGGGGGAACGAGCAGTACTTC. This encodes CSVVIRGNEQYF.

The sample holds a few counts of this clonotype. The chain joins TRBV28 to TRBJ2-3, with TRBD1 identical over 10 bases. This CDR3 region has 15 residues. The V gene end was trimmed by 5 bases and the J gene end by 6 bases; junction bases not matched to a gene: 8. Germline V gene lookup returns CDR1 MDHEN and CDR2 SYDVKM. CDR3 bases: TGTGCCAGCAGTCGCAGGGACAGGGGTTGGGATACGCAGTATTTT. Translating it yields CASSRRDRGWDTQYF.

The sample holds a few counts of this clonotype. The chain uses TRBV5-6 and TRBJ2-3, with 7 bases fitting TRBD2. CDR1 is SGHDT and CDR2 is YYEEEE in the germline V gene. The CDR3 has 16 amino acids. J lost 0 bases, V lost 3 bases, and 7 bases had no gene match. In nucleotides, the CDR3 is TGTGCCAGCAGCTCCCCAAAGCGGGGTAGCACAGATACGCAGTATTTT. It specifies CASSSPKRGSTDTQYF.

This clonotype was observed many times. The chain uses TRBV5-6 and TRBJ1-1; D possibly corresponds to TRBD1 (6 bases). CDR3 length equals 13 residues. CDR1 is SGHDT and CDR2 is YYEEEE in the germline V gene. The V end was cut by 2 bases, the J end by 10 bases, with 15 bases between. The CDR3 region is CASSLAGGEGAFF. CDR3 nucleotides: TGTGCCAGCAGCTTAGCCGGGGGCGAAGGAGCTTTCTTT.

V usage is TRBV7-9 and J usage is TRBJ2-3, with 10 bases matching TRBD2. The length of the CDR3 is 17 residues. V trimming: 6 bases; J trimming: 4 bases; junction bases outside the gene matches: 13. Per the germline V gene, CDR1 is SEHNR and CDR2 is FQNEAQ (reference sequence). The CDR3 nucleotides read TGTGCCAGCAGGGAACCGGGACTAGCGTTTGGAGCAGATACGCAGTATTTT. Its protein product is CASREPGLAFGADTQYF.

V and J are TRBV20-1 and TRBJ2-2; no definite D call. CDR1 is DFQATT, CDR2 SNEGSKA, per germline (reference sequence). CDR3 size: 12 residues. Trimming pared 0 bases from V and 6 bases from J, leaving 5 bases between. The DNA for the CDR3 is TGCAGTGCTAGAGACGGTCCCGGGGAGCTGTTTTTT. Encoded protein: CSARDGPGELFF.

This clonotype was observed at least ten times. The chain links TRBV11-2 to TRBJ2-7; D remains unclear. CDR1 and CDR2 (germline): SGHAT, FQNNGV. The CDR3 length is 12 residues. Deletions cut 5 bases from V and 9 bases from J, with 14 bases between. The CDR3, as DNA: TGTGCCAGCAGCAAGACGGCCGTCGGGCAGTACTTC. Its protein is CASSKTAVGQYF. Full variable domain (rest looked up from reference TRBV11-2 and TRBJ2-7): EAGVAQSPRYKIIEKRQSVAFWCNPISGHATLYWYQQILGQGPKLLIQFQNNGVVDDSQLPKDRFSAERLKGVDSTLKIQPAKLEDSAVYLCASSKTAVGQYFGPGTRLTVT.

This chain joins TRBV4-1 and TRBJ2-1; 9 nucleotides agree with TRBD1. Trimming took 4 bases from V and 0 from J; bases not matched to a gene: 7. CDR3 length: 17 amino acids. Germline values: CDR1 MGHRA, CDR2 YSYEKL. CDR3 DNA sequence: TGCGCCAGCAGCCGTCACAGGGGGCAGGACTCCTACAATGAGCAGTTCTTC. It yields the protein CASSRHRGQDSYNEQFF.

This clonotype was counted between two and nine times. V usage is TRBV5-1 and J usage is TRBJ2-4, with 8 bases aligning to TRBD2. The V gene's germline CDR1 is SGHRS and CDR2 YFSETQ. V lost 3 bases, J lost 0 bases, and 2 bases stayed unmatched. The CDR3 extends over 15 amino acids. The CDR3 here is CASSYSGVAKNIQYF. CDR3 nucleotide sequence: TGCGCCAGCAGCTATAGCGGGGTAGCCAAAAACATTCAGTACTTC.

This clonotype was counted many times. The chain uses TRBV3-1 and TRBJ2-1; 7 bases are a match to TRBD2. Trimming at V came to 1 base and at J to 2 bases, leaving 5 bases not matched to a gene. This CDR3 has 16 amino acids. Germline V CDR1 and CDR2: LGHDT, YNNKEL (reference sequence). CDR3 amino acids: CASSQVSGLAYNEQFF. The CDR3 nucleotides are TGTGCCAGCAGCCAAGTGTCCGGACTAGCCTACAATGAGCAGTTCTTC.

By sample share, this clonotype is medium-sized. The rearrangement links TRBV29-1 to TRBJ2-7, with no clear D. In germline, CDR1 is SQVTM, CDR2 ANQGSEA. Trimming shortened V by 4 bases and J by 2 bases, and 9 bases separated the two germline ends. The CDR3 contains 12 residues. CDR3 residues: CSVVAATYEQYF. In DNA, the CDR3 is TGCAGCGTTGTTGCAGCTACCTACGAGCAGTACTTC.

This clonotype was counted only a few times. The rearrangement joins TRBV4-1 to TRBJ2-3; TRBD2 is a possible D gene (5 bases). Germline CDR1 is MGHRA and CDR2 is YSYEKL. This CDR3 is built from 17 residues. V was pared by 3 bases and J by 2 bases, with 18 bases between. The DNA for the CDR3 is TGCGCCAGCAGCCACTCCAGAAGAACGGGGTACACAGATACGCAGTATTTT. It codes for CASSHSRRTGYTDTQYF.

The CDR3, as DNA: TGCAGTGCTAGAGATAGCGGGGGGACTAGCTCCTACAATGAGCAGTTCTTC. Translation gives CSARDSGGTSSYNEQFF. The chain uses TRBV20-1 and TRBJ2-1, with 10 bases matching TRBD2. This CDR3 region has 17 residues. V shed 0 bases, J shed 0 bases, and the junction held 5 bases outside the gene matches. In germline, CDR1 is DFQATT, CDR2 SNEGSKA (reference sequence).

This clonotype was picked up a small number of times. V gene TRBV27 combines with J gene TRBJ2-7; TRBD2 matches 9 bases. The V gene end was trimmed by 5 bases and the J gene end by 0 bases; junction bases not matched to a gene: 5. The germline gives CDR1 MNHEY, CDR2 SMNVEV (reference sequence). CDR3 size: 15 residues. DNA of the CDR3: TGTGCCAGCAGTCTCCTAGCGGGGCCCTCCTACGAGCAGTACTTC. Translation: CASSLLAGPSYEQYF.

This clonotype occurred many times. The chain uses TRBV5-4 and TRBJ2-1; D may be TRBD2 (5 bases). Trimming cost V 5 bases and J 0 bases, with 15 bases left between them. Germline V gene data show CDR1 as SGHNT and CDR2 as YYREEE (reference sequence). The CDR3 has 16 residues. The CDR3 bases are TGTGCCAGCAGTGCGAGCGGACTTAGCTCCTACAATGAGCAGTTCTTC. It specifies CASSASGLSSYNEQFF.

As DNA, the CDR3 is TGTGCCAGCTCACCTAGGGTCCACAGTCATCCGAACACTGAAGCTTTCTTT. Its translation: CASSPRVHSHPNTEAFF. This rearrangement joins TRBV18 to TRBJ1-1; D not certain. The CDR3 is 17 amino acids. V was pared by 3 bases and J by 1 base, with 18 bases between. Germline-derived CDR1 and CDR2 are KGHSH and LQKENI.

This clonotype was seen more than once but under ten times. The rearrangement links TRBV6-6 to TRBJ2-1; possible D gene TRBD2, 7 bases. CDR3 length: 15 amino acids. CDR1 and CDR2 from the germline V gene are MNHNY and SVGAGI (reference sequence). With 8 bases removed from V and 1 base from J, the gap between germline ends came to 15 bases. DNA of the CDR3: TGTGCCAGCCTCTCGGGGGGCCGATCCTACAATGAGCAGTTCTTC. Encoded protein: CASLSGGRSYNEQFF.

This clonotype was seen many times. The chain uses TRBV6-6 and TRBJ1-2; D is uncertain. Germline values: CDR1 MNHNY, CDR2 SVGAGI (reference sequence). CDR3 length equals 11 residues. V was clipped by 6 bases and J by 13 bases, with 15 bases between them. The DNA of the CDR3 is TGTGCCAGCAGCCAGACCGGAGAGGGCACCTTC. It codes for CASSQTGEGTF.

V and J are TRBV5-6 and TRBJ1-5, with 10 bases lining up with TRBD1. Per germline, CDR1 SGHDT and CDR2 YYEEEE. V lost 4 bases to trimming and J lost 7 bases; unmatched junction nucleotides: 8. The CDR3 is made up of 15 amino acids. This CDR3 is CASSRDRGYGQPQHF. Written as DNA, the CDR3 is TGTGCCAGCAGCCGGGACAGGGGATATGGGCAGCCCCAGCATTTT. The full variable domain, with the rest looked up from reference TRBV5-6 and TRBJ1-5, is DAGVTQSPTHLIKTRGQQVTLRCSPKSGHDTVSWYQQALGQGPQFIFQYYEEEERQRGNFPDRFSGHQFPNYSSELNVNALLLGDSALYLCASSRDRGYGQPQHFGDGTRLSIL.

This clonotype has a handful of counts. The CDR3 nucleotides read TGTGCCAGCAGTCGAGCCTACGAGCAGTACTTC. The encoded protein is CASSRAYEQYF. The gene calls are TRBV11-2 and TRBJ2-7; D gene ambiguous. Trimming removed 6 bases from V and 2 bases from J, with 5 bases in between. The length of the CDR3 is 11 residues. Germline values: CDR1 SGHAT, CDR2 FQNNGV.

Ten or more counts support this clonotype. The genes are TRBV3-1 and TRBJ2-3; D is perhaps TRBD2 (5 bases). Germline lookup yields CDR1 LGHDT and CDR2 YNNKEL (reference sequence). The V end lost 2 bases, the J end lost 7 bases, and 10 bases lay between the germline ends. CDR3 length equals 13 residues. The CDR3 reads CASSQTRDNTQYF. DNA of the CDR3: TGTGCCAGCAGCCAAACTAGGGATAATACGCAGTATTTT.

This clonotype has at least ten counts. The rearrangement uses TRBV27 and TRBJ2-1; either TRBD1 or TRBD2 may fit D (5 bases each). Germline V lookup: CDR1 MNHEY, CDR2 SMNVEV (reference sequence). Trimming took off 6 bases at V and 4 bases at J, with 19 bases between the two ends. The CDR3 loop spans 16 amino acids. The CDR3 loop is CASSPAMGERYNEQFF. The CDR3, as DNA: TGTGCCAGCAGCCCCGCTATGGGGGAGAGGTACAATGAGCAGTTCTTC.

This clonotype was counted only a few times. The chain uses TRBV4-1 and TRBJ1-5; D not resolved. Germline CDR1 reads MGHRA; CDR2 reads YSYEKL. Trimming took 8 bases from V and 0 from J, leaving 11 bases between them. CDR3 length equals 14 residues. In DNA form, the CDR3 reads TGCGCCAGCGCGCGGGAGCCTAGCAATCAGCCCCAGCATTTT. It translates to CASAREPSNQPQHF.

The V call is TRBV20-1, the J call TRBJ2-1; 9 bases map to TRBD2. Germline values: CDR1 DFQATT, CDR2 SNEGSKA (reference sequence). This CDR3 has 13 residues. With V trimmed by 6 bases and J by 6 bases, 6 bases remained unmatched. The CDR3 DNA reads as TGCAGTGCGCATTCAGCGGGGGGCAATGAGCAGTTCTTC. Translated, it gives CSAHSAGGNEQFF.

This clonotype has only a few counts. The V call is TRBV20-1, the J call TRBJ1-5; TRBD1 might be the D (6 bases). Germline V gene data show CDR1 as DFQATT and CDR2 as SNEGSKA (reference sequence). The length of the CDR3 is 16 residues. V was pared by 0 bases and J by 0 bases, with 12 bases between. The CDR3 region has the DNA TGCAGTGCTAGAGATGAAAGGGGGTATAGCAATCAGCCCCAGCATTTT. Encoded protein: CSARDERGYSNQPQHF.

V usage is TRBV28 and J usage is TRBJ2-7; TRBD2 matches 8 bases. V shed 7 bases, J shed 2 bases, and the junction held 10 bases outside the gene matches. This CDR3 comprises 15 residues. The germline gives CDR1 MDHEN, CDR2 SYDVKM. This chain's CDR3 is CASIERSGGPYEQYF. CDR3 nucleotide sequence: TGTGCCAGCATAGAGAGAAGCGGGGGACCCTACGAGCAGTACTTC.